The source of this T cell receptor (beta chain) is a study of glioma-infiltrating T cells after dendritic cell vaccination. The repertoire was sequenced with immunoSEQ multiplex PCR; TCRdb's copy has only in-frame clones and lacks some. Of over 90,000 clones in the sample, roughly 79% were seen once. The input for sequencing was blood, taken before dendritic cell vaccination. The clonotype was recovered from a human donor with glioblastoma.

The CDR3 DNA is TGTGCCAGCAGTCTGGGGAGCGAGCAGTACTTC. Translating gives CASSLGSEQYF. V gene TRBV6-6 combines with J gene TRBJ2-7; maybe TRBD2 (5 bases). With 5 bases removed from V and 6 bases from J, the gap between germline ends came to 8 bases. This CDR3 is 11 amino acids long. Germline V gene data show CDR1 as MNHNY and CDR2 as SVGAGI (reference sequence).